What follows describes a single T cell receptor beta chain. Its matching antigen is unknown. This specimen comes from a study of blood T cells in healthy people across ages. Combining a sample-barcoded 5' primer with a J-beta primer mix, a second PCR ran for about 6 to 12 cycles. TCRdb re-called the 5' RACE reads through MiXCR, storing one row per CDR3 protein. This sample has some 1 million distinct CDR3 sequences, with 40% to 50% found just once. The CDR3 sequence is 16 residues long. The germline CDR1 and CDR2 sequences are SNHLY and FYNNEI. With V trimmed by 4 bases and J by 6 bases, 11 bases remained unmatched. Overall study results and limits: More naive CD4+ cells and higher diversity marked long-lived donors relative to aged donors.

The chain recombines TRBV2 with TRBJ2-2, with 7 positions matching TRBD1. Sequencing was carried out using blood. This clonotype originated in a woman in her sixties in good health. The CDR3 here is CASSVRTGILAGELFF. CDR3 DNA sequence: TGTGCCAGCAGTGTTAGGACAGGAATCCTGGCCGGGGAGCTGTTTTTT. Variable domain in full (rest from reference TRBV2 and TRBJ2-2): EPEVTQTPSHQVTQMGQEVILRCVPISNHLYFYWYRQILGQKVEFLVSFYNNEISEKSEIFDDQFSVERPDGSNFTLKIRSTKLEDSAMYFCASSVRTGILAGELFFGEGSRLTVL.